This section outlines one T cell receptor (beta chain) sequence together with its context. The target antigen is unknown. Sequencing relied on a cDNA template that was reverse transcribed from extracted RNA. Sequencing was performed with immunoSEQ multiplex PCR; in TCRdb, only in-frame clones are kept and a portion is missing. The sample contains some 130,000 clones, about 51% of which appear only once. This entry belongs to a study of CD8+ T cells in alopecia areata. Study-wide findings and caveats: Scalp clonality, along with expanded CD8+ clones among the top 100, was significantly decreased by tofacitinib. Higher clonality was seen in lesional scalp than in normal scalp, especially in alopecia totalis/universalis.

As to treatment: oral pan-JAK inhibitor, 5-10 mg twice daily. The CDR3 loop spans 14 amino acids. Trimming pared 7 bases from V and 5 bases from J, leaving 17 bases between. Germline V CDR1 and CDR2: GTSNPN, SVGIG (reference sequence). Sequenced here: CD8+ T cells sorted from blood, sampled at week 4, from a patient treated with tofacitinib. This sequence was found in a human donor with alopecia areata. V usage is TRBV30 and J usage is TRBJ1-4; a possible D gene is TRBD1 (6 bases). The CDR3 is CASQGGRFNEKLFF. In nucleotides, the CDR3 is TGTGCCTCGCAAGGGGGACGGTTCAATGAAAAACTGTTTTTT. Together with reference TRBV30 and TRBJ1-4, the CDR3 gives the full variable domain: SQTIHQWPATLVQPVGSPLSLECTVEGTSNPNLYWYRQAAGRGLQLLFYSVGIGQISSEVPQNLSASRPQDRQFILSSKKLLLSDSGFYLCASQGGRFNEKLFFGSGTQLSVL.